Below are 9 T cell receptor beta chains sequenced from a single sample in a study of cytomegalovirus exposure and HLA in healthy donors. PCR employed 60 Vbeta and 13 Jbeta primers. TCRdb keeps only in-frame clones here, not all; method: immunoSEQ multiplex PCR. The profile covers 100,000 or so clones, with less than 85% appearing a single time and roughly 8% taken by the ten largest. What was sequenced was PBMCs. All receptors come from a man in his forties in good health and CMV-seropositive.

This chain connects TRBV7-2 to TRBJ2-5; 9 nucleotides agree with TRBD1. After removal of 4 bases from V and 3 bases from J, the junction contained 6 bases not matched to a gene. The CDR3 is made up of 15 amino acids. From germline, CDR1 is SGHTA and CDR2 FQGNSA. The CDR3 spells CASSSPRQGEETQYF. Here the CDR3 DNA reads TGTGCCAGCAGCTCTCCTCGACAGGGGGAAGAGACCCAGTACTTC.

This clone showed up just a few times. The chain uses TRBV4-2 and TRBJ2-2, with 8 bases identical to TRBD2. Germline CDR1 is LGHNA and CDR2 is YNFKEQ. The CDR3 runs 16 residues. V gave up 0 bases and J gave up 1 base; unmatched junction bases: 1. The chain's CDR3 is CASSQDLAGNTGELFF. The CDR3 coding sequence is TGTGCCAGCAGCCAAGATCTAGCGGGGAACACCGGGGAGCTGTTTTTT.

A single count supports this clone. V is TRBV7-9 and J is TRBJ1-5; 7 bases are a match to TRBD1. Germline V gives CDR1 SEHNR, CDR2 FQNEAQ (reference sequence). Trimming took 1 base from V and 6 from J; bases not matched to a gene: 3. The CDR3 spans 14 residues. In DNA, the CDR3 is TGTGCCAGCAGCTTAGGAGGGGGCTCTCAGCCCCAGCATTTT. It translates to CASSLGGGSQPQHF.

The rearrangement uses TRBV9 and TRBJ1-3; TRBD1 agrees at 9 bases. The ends lost 4 bases at V and 2 bases at J; junction bases unmatched: 7. The CDR3 extends over 16 amino acids. CDR1 is SGDLS, CDR2 YYNGEE, per germline. This CDR3 is CASSKGQGPAGNTIYF. The CDR3 coding sequence is TGTGCCAGCAGCAAGGGACAGGGCCCGGCTGGAAACACCATATATTTT.

The rearrangement joins TRBV6-5 to TRBJ2-7, with 7 bases fitting TRBD1. Germline assignment: CDR1 MNHEY and CDR2 SVGAGI. CDR3 length equals 14 residues. Losses at the gene ends were 5 bases for V and 0 bases for J; bases not matched to a gene: 4. In DNA, the CDR3 is TGTGCCAGCAGTATGTGGACAGGCTCCTACGAGCAGTACTTC. Residues: CASSMWTGSYEQYF.

This chain joins TRBV19 and TRBJ2-2, with 14 bases identical to TRBD2. V gave up 6 bases and J gave up 7 bases; unmatched junction bases: 13. This CDR3 spans 18 amino acids. The germline V gene has CDR1 LNHDA and CDR2 SQIVND (reference sequence). This chain's CDR3 is CASRTAGTSGSINGELFF. The CDR3 region has the DNA TGTGCCAGTAGGACAGCCGGGACTAGCGGGAGTATTAACGGGGAGCTGTTTTTT.

The sample holds one count of this clone. This rearrangement joins TRBV4-2 to TRBJ2-7; 9 bases agree with TRBD2. CDR1 is LGHNA, CDR2 YNFKEQ, per germline. V was pared by 1 base and J by 1 base, with 2 bases of the junction left unmatched. The CDR3 is made up of 15 amino acids. The CDR3 DNA follows: TGTGCCAGCAGCCAAGGGACTAGCGCTTCCTACGAGCAGTACTTC. The encoded protein is CASSQGTSASYEQYF.

The chain employs TRBV19 and TRBJ1-1, with 7 bases aligning to TRBD1. Germline CDR1 is LNHDA and CDR2 is SQIVND (reference sequence). V lost 10 bases to trimming and J lost 4 bases; unmatched junction nucleotides: 12. This CDR3 region has 14 residues. The CDR3 DNA follows: TGTGCCACAAGAAGGGGGCAGGGAGGCACTGAAGCTTTCTTT. It is translated as CATRRGQGGTEAFF.

V is TRBV11-2 and J is TRBJ2-1, with 10 bases aligning to TRBD2. V trimming: 1 base; J trimming: 4 bases; junction bases outside the gene matches: 4. CDR3 length: 16 amino acids. The germline CDR1 and CDR2 sequences are SGHAT and FQNNGV. CDR3 sequence reads: CASSLGGLALYNEQFF. The CDR3, as DNA: TGTGCCAGCAGCTTAGGGGGACTAGCGCTATACAATGAGCAGTTCTTC.